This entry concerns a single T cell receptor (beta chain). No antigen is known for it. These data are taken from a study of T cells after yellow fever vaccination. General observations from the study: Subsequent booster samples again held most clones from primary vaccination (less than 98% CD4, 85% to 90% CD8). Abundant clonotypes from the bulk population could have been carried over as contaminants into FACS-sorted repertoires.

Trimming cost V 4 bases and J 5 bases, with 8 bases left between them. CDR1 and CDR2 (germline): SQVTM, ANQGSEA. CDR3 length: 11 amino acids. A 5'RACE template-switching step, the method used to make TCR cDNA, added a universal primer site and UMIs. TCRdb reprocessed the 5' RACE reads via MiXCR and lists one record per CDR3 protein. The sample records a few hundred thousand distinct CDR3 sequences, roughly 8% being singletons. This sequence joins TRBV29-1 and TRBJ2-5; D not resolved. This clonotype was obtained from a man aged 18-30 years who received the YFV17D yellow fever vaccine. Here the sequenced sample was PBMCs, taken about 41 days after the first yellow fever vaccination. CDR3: CSVGVTETQYF. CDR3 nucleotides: TGCAGCGTTGGGGTCACGGAGACCCAGTACTTC.